This passage covers 17 T cell receptor beta chains from one sample sequenced in a study of siplizumab effects on memory and regulatory T cells. Measured with immunoSEQ multiplex PCR; TCRdb has only the in-frame clones, and not every one. The repertoire has 85,000 to 130,000 clones, about 90% of them found once; the top ten carry around 0.68%. Sample: Tregs sorted from blood. Receptor source: a human donor in good health.

The chain links TRBV5-8 to TRBJ2-3; 11 nucleotides match TRBD1. V shed 5 bases, J shed 4 bases, and the junction held 9 bases outside the gene matches. CDR3 size: 16 residues. Germline CDR1 SGHTS, CDR2 YDEGEE. CDR3 sequence reads: CASRRPGQGGPDTQYF. The DNA for the CDR3 is TGTGCCAGCAGGCGACCGGGACAGGGGGGACCAGATACGCAGTATTTT.

The chain has TRBV2 and TRBJ2-1; 11 bases align to TRBD2. The ends lost 3 bases at V and 10 bases at J; junction bases unmatched: 8. Germline CDR1 and CDR2: SNHLY and FYNNEI. The CDR3 length is 15 residues. DNA for the CDR3: TGTGCCAGCAGTGACGGGACTAGCGGTGGGATCGAGCAGTTCTTC. It codes for CASSDGTSGGIEQFF.

J is TRBJ2-7 and V is TRBV28; the D gene could be TRBD1 or TRBD2 (5 bases each). Trimming left V 3 bases short and J 3 bases short, with 12 bases between. Germline loops: CDR1 MDHEN, CDR2 SYDVKM. The CDR3 length is 14 residues. CDR3 protein: CASSFGGQGYEQYF. In DNA form, the CDR3 reads TGTGCCAGCAGTTTTGGCGGGCAGGGCTACGAGCAGTACTTC.

V gene TRBV7-9 combines with J gene TRBJ2-1; the D gene is possibly TRBD2 (5 bases). The V gene lost 5 bases and the J gene lost 4 bases, with 21 bases spanning the gap. The CDR3 extends over 17 amino acids. Germline CDR1 reads SEHNR; CDR2 reads FQNEAQ (reference sequence). Written as DNA, the CDR3 is TGTGCCAGCAGCCTAGGACTCACCCACCGATCTTACAATGAGCAGTTCTTC. Amino acid sequence: CASSLGLTHRSYNEQFF.

The chain has TRBV19 and TRBJ2-5, with TRBD1 matching 7 bases. J lost 1 base, V lost 6 bases, and 8 bases had no gene match. The CDR3 loop spans 15 amino acids. Per germline, CDR1 LNHDA and CDR2 SQIVND (reference sequence). The CDR3 coding sequence is TGTGCCAGTAGGCGGTCCGGGACAGTCCAAGAGACCCAGTACTTC. Translation: CASRRSGTVQETQYF.

The J gene is TRBJ2-2, the V gene TRBV9; TRBD1 matches at 10 bases. The V and J ends lost 3 bases and 2 bases, in that order; junction bases with no gene match: 4. Germline V lookup: CDR1 SGDLS, CDR2 YYNGEE. The CDR3 is 16 amino acids. The CDR3 nucleotides are TGTGCCAGCAGCGCCGACAGGGGGCAAAACACCGGGGAGCTGTTTTTT. Protein sequence: CASSADRGQNTGELFF.

V is TRBV5-6 and J is TRBJ1-1; D perhaps matches TRBD1 (5 bases). CDR1 SGHDT and CDR2 YYEEEE come from the germline V gene. This CDR3 comprises 13 residues. V lost 4 bases, J lost 4 bases, and 11 bases lay in between. In DNA, the CDR3 is TGTGCCAGCAGCGTTGGGACGCGCACTGAAGCTTTCTTT. Protein sequence: CASSVGTRTEAFF. Supplemented by reference TRBV5-6 and TRBJ1-1, the full variable domain reads DAGVTQSPTHLIKTRGQQVTLRCSPKSGHDTVSWYQQALGQGPQFIFQYYEEEERQRGNFPDRFSGHQFPNYSSELNVNALLLGDSALYLCASSVGTRTEAFFGQGTRLTVV.

The chain couples TRBV5-6 to TRBJ2-7, with 11 bases aligning to TRBD1. Germline CDR1 is SGHDT and CDR2 is YYEEEE. The CDR3 consists of 14 residues. J was trimmed by 2 bases and V by 3 bases; bases with no gene match: 1. CDR3 sequence reads: CASSWGQGAYEQYF. DNA for the CDR3: TGTGCCAGCAGCTGGGGACAGGGGGCCTACGAGCAGTACTTC.

The chain couples TRBV30 to TRBJ2-5, with D uncertain. CDR1 and CDR2 (germline): GTSNPN, SVGIG (reference sequence). The V gene lost 0 bases and the J gene lost 2 bases, with 7 bases spanning the gap. This CDR3 contains 13 residues. The CDR3 spells CAWSVSFQETQYF. In nucleotides, the CDR3 is TGTGCCTGGAGTGTAAGTTTTCAAGAGACCCAGTACTTC.

The chain links TRBV5-6 to TRBJ1-1; 8 bases line up with TRBD1. The CDR3 consists of 16 residues. J gave up 0 bases and V 1 base, and 5 bases lay outside the gene matches. Germline CDR1 is SGHDT and CDR2 is YYEEEE. The CDR3 region is CASSLPTGGVNTEAFF. The DNA of the CDR3 is TGTGCCAGCAGCTTGCCTACAGGGGGTGTGAACACTGAAGCTTTCTTT.

This sequence joins TRBV14 and TRBJ2-2; D is perhaps TRBD1 (5 bases). Germline loops: CDR1 SGHDN, CDR2 FVKESK. Deletions cut 1 base from V and 7 bases from J, with 7 bases between. This CDR3 comprises 13 residues. CDR3 in amino acids: CASSQGGGGELFF. The CDR3 DNA sequence: TGTGCCAGCAGCCAAGGGGGCGGCGGGGAGCTGTTTTTT.

The V and J genes are TRBV30 and TRBJ1-2; TRBD1 matches at 7 bases. In germline, CDR1 is GTSNPN, CDR2 SVGIG (reference sequence). V shed 8 bases and J 7 bases; nucleotides not matched to a gene: 13. The CDR3 sequence is 13 residues long. DNA for the CDR3: TGTGCCCAACAACAGACAGGGAGGTTTGGCTACACCTTC. Protein sequence: CAQQQTGRFGYTF.

V usage is TRBV10-3 and J usage is TRBJ2-7; TRBD1 matches 12 bases. CDR3 length: 14 amino acids. V trimming: 6 bases; J trimming: 7 bases; junction bases outside the gene matches: 7. Germline-derived CDR1 and CDR2 are ENHRY and SYGVKD. CDR3 in amino acids: CAIRPGQGAEEQYF. CDR3 in DNA: TGTGCCATCAGACCGGGACAGGGGGCTGAGGAGCAGTACTTC.

V gene TRBV7-3 combines with J gene TRBJ2-1, with TRBD1 matching over 7 bases. Looked up from germline, CDR1 is SGHTA and CDR2 is FQGTGA. The CDR3 loop spans 15 amino acids. J lost 9 bases, V lost 5 bases, and 13 bases had no gene match. The CDR3 nucleotides read TGTGCCAGCAGCCCAGGGTACAGGGGCTCAGGTGAGCAGTTCTTC. Protein: CASSPGYRGSGEQFF.

V and J are TRBV19 and TRBJ1-3; D not resolved. This CDR3 region has 16 residues. The V end lost 3 bases, the J end lost 3 bases, and 15 bases lay between the germline ends. Germline CDR1 and CDR2: LNHDA and SQIVND (reference sequence). In nucleotides, the CDR3 is TGTGCCAGTAGTATGTTGGCAGTATGGAGTGGAAACACCATATATTTT. Protein: CASSMLAVWSGNTIYF.

The chain combines TRBV10-3 with TRBJ1-5, with D uncertain. The germline CDR1 and CDR2 sequences are ENHRY and SYGVKD. The germline V and J ends were trimmed by 11 bases and 4 bases, with 6 bases remaining between them. The CDR3 length is 10 residues. The CDR3 loop reads CAAGNQPQHF. CDR3 DNA sequence: TGTGCCGCGGGAAATCAGCCCCAGCATTTT.

The CDR3 reads CASSQGAGALNTEAFF. The CDR3, as DNA: TGTGCCAGCTCACAGGGGGCTGGGGCTTTGAACACTGAAGCTTTCTTT. The chain carries TRBV18 and TRBJ1-1; the match to TRBD1 covers 7 bases. This CDR3 is 16 amino acids long. Germline V CDR1 and CDR2: KGHSH, LQKENI. The trim removed 4 bases at V and 0 bases at J, leaving 8 bases unmatched.